This entry describes one T cell receptor beta chain. This CDR3 contains 14 residues. Germline CDR1 and CDR2: SGHAT and FQNNGV. Trimming shortened V by 6 bases and J by 7 bases, and 15 bases separated the two germline ends. The source of the sample is a study of cytomegalovirus exposure and HLA in healthy donors. The study ran its PCR with 60 Vbeta and 13 Jbeta primers. Produced via immunoSEQ multiplex PCR; TCRdb's table is partial and in-frame only. Found here are 99,000 or so clones, roughly three quarters of them singletons; the top ten hold roughly 3.2%. This chain joins TRBV11-2 and TRBJ1-4; D remains ambiguous. The TCR comes from a young man in good health and CMV-seronegative. Sequenced: PBMCs. CDR3 region: CASSPLAGGEKLFF. Here the CDR3 DNA reads TGTGCCAGCAGTCCTCTGGCCGGAGGTGAAAAACTGTTTTTT.